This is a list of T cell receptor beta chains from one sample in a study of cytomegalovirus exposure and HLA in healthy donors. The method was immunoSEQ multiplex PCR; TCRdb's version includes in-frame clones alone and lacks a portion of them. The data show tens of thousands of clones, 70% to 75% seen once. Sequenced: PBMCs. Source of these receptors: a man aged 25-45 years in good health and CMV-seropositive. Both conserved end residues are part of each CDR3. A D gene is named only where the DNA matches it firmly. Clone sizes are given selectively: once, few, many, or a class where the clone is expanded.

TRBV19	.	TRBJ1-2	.	TGTGCCAGTAGTCAAGACAGGTTCCCTAACTATGGCTACACCTTC	CASSQDRFPNYGYTF
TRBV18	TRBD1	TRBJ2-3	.	TGTGCCAGCTCACCCGGGACAGGCTACACAGATACGCAGTATTTT	CASSPGTGYTDTQYF
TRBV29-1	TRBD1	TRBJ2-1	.	TGCAGCGTTGAAGAGGACAGGGGCTACAATGAGCAGTTCTTC	CSVEEDRGYNEQFF
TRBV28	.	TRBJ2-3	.	TGTGCCAGCAGGGCCCCGGGGAGAGCAATCGATACGCAGTATTTT	CASRAPGRAIDTQYF
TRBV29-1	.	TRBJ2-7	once	TGCAGCGTGGGCACTCATTTCTCCTACGAGCAGTACTTC	CSVGTHFSYEQYF
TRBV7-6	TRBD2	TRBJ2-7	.	TGTGCCAGCAGCCTAACGTCTCCTAGCGGGGGGGCGTACGAGCAGTACTTC	CASSLTSPSGGAYEQYF
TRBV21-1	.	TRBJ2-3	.	TGTGCCAGCAGCAAAGCCCCAGGGCGGGGGGGCCGAGGAGATACGCAGTATTTT	CASSKAPGRGGRGDTQYF
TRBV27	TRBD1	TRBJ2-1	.	TGTGCCAGCAGATTACGGGACAGGGTACCCAATGAGCAGTTCTTC	CASRLRDRVPNEQFF
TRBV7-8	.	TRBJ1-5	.	TGTGCCAGCAGCTTAGGGGGGGGCCGTGGGTCTGGGGCTCAGCCCCAGCATTTT	CASSLGGGRGSGAQPQHF
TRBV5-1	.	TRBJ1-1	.	TGCGCCAGCAGCTTGTGGGGGGTTAGCACTGAAGCTTTCTTT	CASSLWGVSTEAFF
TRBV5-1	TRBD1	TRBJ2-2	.	TGCGCCAGCAGCACCGGACAGGGGGGTACCGGGGAGCTGTTTTTT	CASSTGQGGTGELFF
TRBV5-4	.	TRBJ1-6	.	TGTGCCAGCAGCTTGCAGGCAGGAGGGATGGGTAATTCACCCCTCCACTTT	CASSLQAGGMGNSPLHF
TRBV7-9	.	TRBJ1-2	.	TGTGCCAGCAGGGGAGGGGCGGACCCTAACTATGGCTACACCTTC	CASRGGADPNYGYTF
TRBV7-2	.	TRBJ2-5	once	TGTGCCAGCAGCTTCACGGACAGTGGGCTCGGGGCCCAGTACTTC	CASSFTDSGLGAQYF
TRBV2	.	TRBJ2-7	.	TGTGCCAGCAGGAGGGACTCAAGCTCCTACGAGCAGTACTTC	CASRRDSSSYEQYF
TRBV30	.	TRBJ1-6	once	TGTGCCTGGAGCTCGGGGAATAATTCACCCCTCCACTTT	CAWSSGNNSPLHF
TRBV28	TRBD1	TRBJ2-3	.	TGTGCCAGCAGTCCATGGGACAGGAGAGGCACAGATACGCAGTATTTT	CASSPWDRRGTDTQYF
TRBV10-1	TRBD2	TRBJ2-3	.	TGCGCCAGCAGCGAAGCTACTAGCGTACCAAGCACAGATACGCAGTATTTT	CASSEATSVPSTDTQYF
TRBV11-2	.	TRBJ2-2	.	TGTGCCAGCAGCTTAGAATCCCCCACACCGAACACCGGGGAGCTGTTTTTT	CASSLESPTPNTGELFF